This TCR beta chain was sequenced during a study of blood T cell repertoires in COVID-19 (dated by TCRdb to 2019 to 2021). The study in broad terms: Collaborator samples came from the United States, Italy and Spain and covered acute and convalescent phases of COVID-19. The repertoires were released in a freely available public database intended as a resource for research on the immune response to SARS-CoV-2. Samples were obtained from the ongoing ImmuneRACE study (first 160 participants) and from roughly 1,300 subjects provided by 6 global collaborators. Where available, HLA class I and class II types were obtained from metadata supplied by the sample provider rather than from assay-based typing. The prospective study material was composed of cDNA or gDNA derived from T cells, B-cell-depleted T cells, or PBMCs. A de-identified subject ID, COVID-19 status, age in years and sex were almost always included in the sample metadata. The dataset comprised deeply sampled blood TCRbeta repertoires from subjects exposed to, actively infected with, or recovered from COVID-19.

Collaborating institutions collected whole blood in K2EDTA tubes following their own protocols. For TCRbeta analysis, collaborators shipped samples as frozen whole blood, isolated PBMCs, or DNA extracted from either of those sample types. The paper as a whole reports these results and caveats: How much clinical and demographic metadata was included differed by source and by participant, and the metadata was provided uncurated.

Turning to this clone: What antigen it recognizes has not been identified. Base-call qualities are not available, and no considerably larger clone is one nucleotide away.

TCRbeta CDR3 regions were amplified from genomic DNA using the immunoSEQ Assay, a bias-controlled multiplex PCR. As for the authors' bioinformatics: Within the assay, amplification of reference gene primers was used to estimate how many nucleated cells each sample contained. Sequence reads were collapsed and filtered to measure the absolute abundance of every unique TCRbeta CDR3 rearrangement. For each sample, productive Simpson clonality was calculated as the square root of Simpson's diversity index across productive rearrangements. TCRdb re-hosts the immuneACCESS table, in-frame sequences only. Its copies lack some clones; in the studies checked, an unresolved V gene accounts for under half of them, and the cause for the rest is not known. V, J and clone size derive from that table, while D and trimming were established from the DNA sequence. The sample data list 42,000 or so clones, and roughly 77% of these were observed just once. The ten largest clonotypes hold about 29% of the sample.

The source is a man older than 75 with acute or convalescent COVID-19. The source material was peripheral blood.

The CDR3 region: CATSRGNSGRGEQYF. The sequenced DNA is TGTGCCACCAGCAGAGGTAATAGCGGGAGAGGAGAGCAGTACTTC. The chain links TRBV15 with TRBJ2-7; 9 nucleotides in the junction match TRBD2. V ends up 1 base short and J 7 bases short, with an unmatched junction base count of 8. CDR1 is given as LNHNV and CDR2 as YYDKDF, both from the germline V gene (reference sequence). CDR3 length: 15 amino acids, cysteine to phenylalanine. The kept DNA is CDR3 alone, 45 bases in frame from the first base.